This TCR beta chain was found in a study of radiotherapy plus CTLA-4 blockade in lung cancer. CDR3 length equals 13 residues. Germline values: CDR1 SGHAT, CDR2 FQNNGV. V shed 5 bases and J 1 base; nucleotides not matched to a gene: 0. Lung cancer patients with chemo-refractory metastatic non-small-cell disease were given focal radiation plus CTLA-4 blockade with ipilimumab. Only in-frame clones appear in the TCRdb table, and some are missing; sequencing was by immunoSEQ multiplex PCR. The data contain roughly 70,000 clones, roughly 87% of them singletons. The chain has TRBV11-2 and TRBJ2-3; 7 bases align to TRBD2. Material: peripheral blood, obtained from a patient treated with radiotherapy plus ipilimumab. The TCR was taken from a human donor with non-small cell lung cancer that progressed on radiotherapy plus ipilimumab. This CDR3 is CASSLAGTDTQYF. CDR3 nucleotides: TGTGCCAGCAGCCTAGCGGGCACAGATACGCAGTATTTT.